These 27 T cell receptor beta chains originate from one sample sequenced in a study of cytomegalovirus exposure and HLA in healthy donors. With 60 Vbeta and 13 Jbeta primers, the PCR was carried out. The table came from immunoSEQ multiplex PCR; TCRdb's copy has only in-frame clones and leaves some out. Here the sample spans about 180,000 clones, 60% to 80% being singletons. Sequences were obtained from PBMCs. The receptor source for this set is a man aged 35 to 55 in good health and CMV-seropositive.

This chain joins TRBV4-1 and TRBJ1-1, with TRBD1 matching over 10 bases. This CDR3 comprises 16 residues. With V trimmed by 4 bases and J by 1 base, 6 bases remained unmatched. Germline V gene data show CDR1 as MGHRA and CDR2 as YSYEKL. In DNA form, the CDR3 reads TGCGCCAGCAGCCTATATCGGACAGGGGGGAACACTGAAGCTTTCTTT. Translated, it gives CASSLYRTGGNTEAFF.

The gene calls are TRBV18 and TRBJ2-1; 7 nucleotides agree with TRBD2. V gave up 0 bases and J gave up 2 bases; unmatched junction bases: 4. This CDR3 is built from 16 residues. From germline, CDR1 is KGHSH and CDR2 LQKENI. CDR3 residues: CASSPPSSGTYNEQFF. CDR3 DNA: TGTGCCAGCTCACCACCATCTAGCGGTACCTACAATGAGCAGTTCTTC. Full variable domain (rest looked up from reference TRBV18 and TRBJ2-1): NAGVMQNPRHLVRRRGQEARLRCSPMKGHSHVYWYRQLPEEGLKFMVYLQKENIIDESGMPKERFSAEFPKEGPSILRIQQVVRGDSAAYFCASSPPSSGTYNEQFFGPGTRLTVL.

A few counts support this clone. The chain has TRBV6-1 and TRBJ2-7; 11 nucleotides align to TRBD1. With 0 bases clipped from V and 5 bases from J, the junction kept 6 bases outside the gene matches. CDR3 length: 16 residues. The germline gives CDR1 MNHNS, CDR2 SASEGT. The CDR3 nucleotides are TGTGCCAGCAGTGAAGCGCCCGGGACAGGGGGAGACGAGCAGTACTTC. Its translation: CASSEAPGTGGDEQYF.

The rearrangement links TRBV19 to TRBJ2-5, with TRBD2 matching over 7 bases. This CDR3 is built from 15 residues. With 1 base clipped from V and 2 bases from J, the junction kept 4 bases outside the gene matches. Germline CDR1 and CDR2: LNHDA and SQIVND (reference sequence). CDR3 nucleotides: TGTGCCAGTAGTATAGGAGGGAGGGAGCAAGAGACCCAGTACTTC. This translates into CASSIGGREQETQYF.

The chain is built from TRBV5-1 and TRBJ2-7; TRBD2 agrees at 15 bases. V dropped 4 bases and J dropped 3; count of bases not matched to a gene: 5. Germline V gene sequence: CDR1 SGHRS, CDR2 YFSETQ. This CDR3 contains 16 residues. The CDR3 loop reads CASSTGLAGGYYEQYF. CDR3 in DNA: TGCGCCAGCAGCACTGGACTAGCGGGAGGGTACTACGAGCAGTACTTC.

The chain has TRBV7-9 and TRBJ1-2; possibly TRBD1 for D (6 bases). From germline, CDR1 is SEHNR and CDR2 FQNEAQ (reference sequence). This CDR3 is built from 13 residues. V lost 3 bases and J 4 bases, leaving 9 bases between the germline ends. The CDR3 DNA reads TGTGCCAGCAGCTTCCTAGGGGGCTATGGCTACACCTTC. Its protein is CASSFLGGYGYTF.

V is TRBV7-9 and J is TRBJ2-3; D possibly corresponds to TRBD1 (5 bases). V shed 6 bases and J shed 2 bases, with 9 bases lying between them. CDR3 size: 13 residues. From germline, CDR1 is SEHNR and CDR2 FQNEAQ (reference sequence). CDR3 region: CASRWGTTDTQYF. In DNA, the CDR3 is TGTGCCAGCAGATGGGGCACCACAGATACGCAGTATTTT.

This chain's CDR3 is CASSFRQGYEQYF. The CDR3 DNA sequence: TGTGCCAGCAGCTTTAGACAGGGCTACGAGCAGTACTTC. This rearrangement joins TRBV7-9 to TRBJ2-5; 7 nucleotides align to TRBD1. The DNA end lines up better with TRBJ2-7; the J call may be wrong. The CDR3 sequence is 13 residues long. Germline V gene data show CDR1 as SEHNR and CDR2 as FQNEAQ (reference sequence).

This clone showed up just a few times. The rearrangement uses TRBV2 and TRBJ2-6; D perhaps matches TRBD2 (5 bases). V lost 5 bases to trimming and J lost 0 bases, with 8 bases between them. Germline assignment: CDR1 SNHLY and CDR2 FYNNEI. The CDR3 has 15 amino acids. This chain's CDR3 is CASSSGNSGANVLTF. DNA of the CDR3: TGTGCCAGCAGTTCCGGGAACTCTGGGGCCAACGTCCTGACTTTC. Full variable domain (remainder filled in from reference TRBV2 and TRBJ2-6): EPEVTQTPSHQVTQMGQEVILRCVPISNHLYFYWYRQILGQKVEFLVSFYNNEISEKSEIFDDQFSVERPDGSNFTLKIRSTKLEDSAMYFCASSSGNSGANVLTFGAGSRLTVL.

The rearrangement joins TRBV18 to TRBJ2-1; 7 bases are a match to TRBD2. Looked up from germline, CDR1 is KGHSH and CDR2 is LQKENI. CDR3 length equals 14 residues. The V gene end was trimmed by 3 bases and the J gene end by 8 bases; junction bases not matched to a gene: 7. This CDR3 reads CASSPNGRFDEQFF. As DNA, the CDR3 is TGTGCCAGCTCACCGAACGGGAGGTTCGATGAGCAGTTCTTC. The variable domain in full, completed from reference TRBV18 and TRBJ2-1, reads NAGVMQNPRHLVRRRGQEARLRCSPMKGHSHVYWYRQLPEEGLKFMVYLQKENIIDESGMPKERFSAEFPKEGPSILRIQQVVRGDSAAYFCASSPNGRFDEQFFGPGTRLTVL.

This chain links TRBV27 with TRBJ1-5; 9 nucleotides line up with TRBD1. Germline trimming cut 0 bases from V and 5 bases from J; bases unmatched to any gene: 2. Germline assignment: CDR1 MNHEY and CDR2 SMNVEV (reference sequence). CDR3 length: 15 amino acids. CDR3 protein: CASSLSTGGHQPQHF. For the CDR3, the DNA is TGTGCCAGCAGTTTATCGACAGGGGGTCATCAGCCCCAGCATTTT.

CDR3 in amino acids: CASSPSREGLVGFGTDTQYF. DNA of the CDR3: TGCGCCAGCAGCCCCTCGCGGGAGGGCCTGGTCGGGTTCGGCACAGATACGCAGTATTTT. The genes are TRBV5-1 and TRBJ2-3, with 9 bases matching TRBD2. Per germline, CDR1 SGHRS and CDR2 YFSETQ. CDR3 length: 20 residues. J gave up 1 base and V 4 bases, and 19 bases lay outside the gene matches.

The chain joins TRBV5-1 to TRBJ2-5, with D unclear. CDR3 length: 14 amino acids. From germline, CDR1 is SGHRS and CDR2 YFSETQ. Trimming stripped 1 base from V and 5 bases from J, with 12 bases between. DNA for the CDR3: TGCGCCAGCAGCTTGTTCCGCAGAGGTGAGACCCAGTACTTC. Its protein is CASSLFRRGETQYF.

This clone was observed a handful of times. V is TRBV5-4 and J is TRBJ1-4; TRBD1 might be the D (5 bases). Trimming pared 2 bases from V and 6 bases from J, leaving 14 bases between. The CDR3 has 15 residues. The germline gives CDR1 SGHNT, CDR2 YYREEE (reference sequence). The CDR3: CASSLSGREDEKLFF. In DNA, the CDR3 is TGTGCCAGCAGCTTATCGGGCAGGGAGGATGAAAAACTGTTTTTT. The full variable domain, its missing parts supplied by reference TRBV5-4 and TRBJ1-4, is ETGVTQSPTHLIKTRGQQVTLRCSSQSGHNTVSWYQQALGQGPQFIFQYYREEENGRGNFPPRFSGLQFPNYSSELNVNALELDDSALYLCASSLSGREDEKLFFGSGTQLSVL.

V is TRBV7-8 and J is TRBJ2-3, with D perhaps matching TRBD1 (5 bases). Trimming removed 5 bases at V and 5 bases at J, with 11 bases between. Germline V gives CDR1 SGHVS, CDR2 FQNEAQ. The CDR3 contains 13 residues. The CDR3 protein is CASSAGPGDTQYF. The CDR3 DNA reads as TGTGCCAGCAGCGCAGGGCCGGGAGATACGCAGTATTTT.

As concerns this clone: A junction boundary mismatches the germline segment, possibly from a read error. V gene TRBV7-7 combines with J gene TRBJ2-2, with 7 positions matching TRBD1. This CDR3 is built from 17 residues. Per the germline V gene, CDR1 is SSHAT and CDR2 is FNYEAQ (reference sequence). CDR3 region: CASSFTSDRANTGELFF. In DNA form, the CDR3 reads TGTGCTAGCAGCTTTACCTCCGACAGGGCGAACACCGGGGAGCTGTTTTTT.

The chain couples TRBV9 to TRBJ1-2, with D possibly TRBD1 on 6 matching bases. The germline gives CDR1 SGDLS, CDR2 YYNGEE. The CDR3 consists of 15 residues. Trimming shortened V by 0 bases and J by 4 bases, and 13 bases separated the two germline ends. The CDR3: CASSVGPQGGYGYTF. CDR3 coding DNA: TGTGCCAGCAGCGTAGGACCACAGGGTGGCTATGGCTACACCTTC.

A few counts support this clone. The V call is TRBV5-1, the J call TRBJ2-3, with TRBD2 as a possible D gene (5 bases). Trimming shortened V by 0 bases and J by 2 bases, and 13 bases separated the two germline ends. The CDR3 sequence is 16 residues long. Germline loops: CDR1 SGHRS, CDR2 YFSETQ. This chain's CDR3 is CASSLGILADTDTQYF. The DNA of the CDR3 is TGCGCCAGCAGCTTGGGTATCCTAGCAGACACAGATACGCAGTATTTT.

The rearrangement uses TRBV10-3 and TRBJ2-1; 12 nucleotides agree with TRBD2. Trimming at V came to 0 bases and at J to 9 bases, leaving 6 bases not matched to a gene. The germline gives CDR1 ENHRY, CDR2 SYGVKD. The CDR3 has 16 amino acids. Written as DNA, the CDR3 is TGTGCCATCAGTGAGTCGACTAGCGGGAGCTTAGGTGAGCAGTTCTTC. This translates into CAISESTSGSLGEQFF.

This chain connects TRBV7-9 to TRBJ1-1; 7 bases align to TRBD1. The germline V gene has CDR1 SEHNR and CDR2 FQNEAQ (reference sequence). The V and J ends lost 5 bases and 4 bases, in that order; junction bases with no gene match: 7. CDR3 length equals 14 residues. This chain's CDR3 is CASSPQGLRTEAFF. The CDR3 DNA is TGTGCCAGCAGCCCACAGGGGTTGCGCACTGAAGCTTTCTTT.

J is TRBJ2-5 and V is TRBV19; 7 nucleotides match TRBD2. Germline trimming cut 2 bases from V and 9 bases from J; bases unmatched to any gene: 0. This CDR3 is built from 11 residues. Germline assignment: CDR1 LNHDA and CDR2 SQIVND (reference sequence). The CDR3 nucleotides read TGTGCCAGTAGTATAAGCGGGGCCCAGTACTTC. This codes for CASSISGAQYF.

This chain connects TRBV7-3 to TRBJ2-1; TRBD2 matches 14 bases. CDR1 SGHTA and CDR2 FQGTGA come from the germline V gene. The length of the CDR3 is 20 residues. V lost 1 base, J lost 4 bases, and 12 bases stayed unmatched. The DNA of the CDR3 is TGTGCCAGCAGCTTAAGCGGACTAGCGGGAGGTCGAGCCACTTACAATGAGCAGTTCTTC. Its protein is CASSLSGLAGGRATYNEQFF. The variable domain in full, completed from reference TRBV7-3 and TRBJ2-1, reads GAGVSQTPSNKVTEKGKYVELRCDPISGHTALYWYRQSLGQGPEFLIYFQGTGAADDSGLPNDRFFAVRPEGSVSTLKIQRTERGDSAVYLCASSLSGLAGGRATYNEQFFGPGTRLTVL.

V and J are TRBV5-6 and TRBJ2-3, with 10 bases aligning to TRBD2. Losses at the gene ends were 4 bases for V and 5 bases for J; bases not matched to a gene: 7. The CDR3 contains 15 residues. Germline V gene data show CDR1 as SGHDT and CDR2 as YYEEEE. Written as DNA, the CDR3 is TGTGCCAGCAGCACCAGCGGGAGGGATATAGATACGCAGTATTTT. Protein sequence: CASSTSGRDIDTQYF.

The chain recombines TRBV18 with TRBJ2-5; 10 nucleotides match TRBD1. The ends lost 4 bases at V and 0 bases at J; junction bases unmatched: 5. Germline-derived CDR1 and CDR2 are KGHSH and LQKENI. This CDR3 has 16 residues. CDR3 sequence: CASSQGQGVNQETQYF. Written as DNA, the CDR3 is TGTGCCAGCTCACAAGGACAGGGGGTAAACCAAGAGACCCAGTACTTC.

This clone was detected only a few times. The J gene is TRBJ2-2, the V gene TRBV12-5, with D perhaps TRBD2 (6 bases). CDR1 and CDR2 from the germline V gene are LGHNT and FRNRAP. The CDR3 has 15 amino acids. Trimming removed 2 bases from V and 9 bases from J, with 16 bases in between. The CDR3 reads CASGLIQRAPRELFF. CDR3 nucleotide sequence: TGTGCTAGTGGTTTGATCCAGCGGGCCCCCCGGGAGCTGTTTTTT.

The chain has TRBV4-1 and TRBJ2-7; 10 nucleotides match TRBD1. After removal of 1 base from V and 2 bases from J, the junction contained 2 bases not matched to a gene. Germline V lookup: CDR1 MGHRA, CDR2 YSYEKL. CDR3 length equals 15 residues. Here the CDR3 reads CASSQATGGPYEQYF. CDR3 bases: TGCGCCAGCAGCCAAGCGACAGGGGGCCCCTACGAGCAGTACTTC.

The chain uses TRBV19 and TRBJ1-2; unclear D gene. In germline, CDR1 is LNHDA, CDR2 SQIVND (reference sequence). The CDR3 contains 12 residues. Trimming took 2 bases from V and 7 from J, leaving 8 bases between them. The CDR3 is CASSILEGGYTF. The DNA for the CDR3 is TGTGCCAGTAGTATATTGGAGGGTGGCTACACCTTC.